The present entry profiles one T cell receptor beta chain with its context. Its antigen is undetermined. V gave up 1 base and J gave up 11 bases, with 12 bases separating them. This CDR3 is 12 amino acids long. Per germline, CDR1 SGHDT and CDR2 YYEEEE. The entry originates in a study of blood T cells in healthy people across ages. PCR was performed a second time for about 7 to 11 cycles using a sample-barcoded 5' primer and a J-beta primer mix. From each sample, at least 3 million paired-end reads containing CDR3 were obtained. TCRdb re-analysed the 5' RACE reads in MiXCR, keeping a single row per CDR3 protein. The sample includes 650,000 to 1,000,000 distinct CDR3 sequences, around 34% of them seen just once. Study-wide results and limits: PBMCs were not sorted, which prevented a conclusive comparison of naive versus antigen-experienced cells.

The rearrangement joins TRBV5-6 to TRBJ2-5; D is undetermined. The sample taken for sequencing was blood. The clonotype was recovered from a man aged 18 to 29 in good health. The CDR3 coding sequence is TGTGCCAGCAGCTTGAGGGCCGGTGAGCAGTACTTC. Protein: CASSLRAGEQYF.